The T cell receptor (beta chain) described here comes from a study of cytomegalovirus exposure and HLA in healthy donors (dated by TCRdb to the late 2010s). In terms of the full investigation: An earlier analysis of 587 of the donors reported about 250 Gb of sequence data and 117 million unique TCR beta sequences from about 179 million T cells. About 280 gigabases of sequencing data and 75 million to 85 million unique TCR sequences made up an early release that covered nearly 650 HLA-typed donors. The genetic ancestry cluster associated with self-reported Caucasian donors included 65% to 90% of the approximately 430 genotyped donors. The study was designed to test whether signatures of past pathogen exposure could be identified by cataloging public T cell receptors. Using immunosequencing, the study profiled T cell repertoires from 500 to 800 subjects and related those repertoires to cytomegalovirus serostatus. Besides the first cohort of roughly 700 subjects, a separate validation cohort made up of roughly 120 different subjects was used. High-throughput TCR immunosequencing, statistical association of individual TCRs with disease status, and machine learning were combined to predict cytomegalovirus infection status. A later analysis re-analyzed previously published TCR beta repertoires from roughly 630 donors and added high-resolution HLA genotyping to study TCR occurrence patterns. In the later analysis, no new phenotypic data were used to find candidate immune exposures; instead, reliance was placed on TCR beta sequences and their occurrence across donors. In an earlier analysis of 587 of the donors, high-throughput TCR beta sequencing was used to judge whether each TCR beta V gene segment behaved as functional or pseudogenic. Alongside the repertoire data, information on donor age, sex, ethnicity and CMV serostatus was compiled. A later genetic analysis used genome-wide SNP genotypes for about three fifths of the 666 donors, treating that subset as a discovery cohort. Every discovery cohort repertoire had been produced on one sequencing platform. HLA typing covered class I and class II loci at four-digit resolution. The number of donors typed differed by locus, with about 629-640 for A, B, C, DRB1 and DQB1, around 520 for DQA1, 606 for DPA1, and roughly 450 for DPB1. About 5 DR-DQ haplotypes were handled as single units for association and clustering, since linkage in the cohort was strong. Among a few hundred genotyped donors of the cohort, an average of about 240,000 unique TCR beta nucleotide sequences were sequenced per donor, around 20% of them non-productive.

The investigation overall reported the following: Only TCR beta chains were sequenced in this cohort, and the absence of alpha or paired-chain data limited detectable features. A further reported finding was that TCR beta sequences accurately predicted the HLA-A and HLA-B alleles for most subjects in the first cohort. The authors suggested that the approach could potentially be extended to other disease states and immunological phenotypes. An association between a missense DCLRE1C variant and V-gene and J-gene trimming of TCR beta chains was found in a later genetic analysis and replicated in an independent cohort. While some public TCRs were present in many individuals, most TCR sequences turned up only very rarely across donors. Sequencing depth was assumed to be roughly uniform across donors in the presence/absence analyses, though that assumption may not hold. In vitro tests confirmed that a few of the cytomegalovirus-associated TCR beta chains recognize cytomegalovirus antigens. According to a later genetic analysis, donors in an Asian-associated ancestry cluster had fewer N-insertions in productive TCRs than the approximately 650-donor mean. The 87-base-pair reads could not distinguish some IMGT-functional V segments, including TRBV6-2 and TRBV6-3, so those segments were excluded. A later analysis found that TCR association rates varied across HLA loci, with DRB1 alleles showing the most associated TCRs and HLA-C alleles the fewest. Linkage disequilibrium might explain the correlated functional status among segregating V segments, but an unknown experimental factor could not be excluded. At a false discovery rate of 0.05, a later analysis linked 16,000 or so TCR beta sequences to specific HLA alleles. The classifier was reported to diagnose cytomegalovirus status with high specificity and sensitivity in both the original and validation cohorts. A later analysis reported that several top co-occurrence clusters appeared linked to parvovirus B19, influenza, CMV and Epstein-Barr virus. In an earlier analysis of some 500 of the donors, most TCR beta V segments appeared in productive rearrangements about 90% or about 30% of the time, broadly matching IMGT annotations. In a later analysis, HLA-associated TCR beta chains were found to be more clonally expanded and to have lower generation probabilities than equally common non-associated chains. HLA typing was unavailable for some donors at each locus, so association tests used only the typed subset. For the cohort, immune exposure information was limited to CMV serostatus. Assigning TCR associations to individual alleles was difficult when HLA alleles, especially DR and DQ, strongly co-occurred. Because counts were too low, seventeen rarely observed V segments, including chromosome 9 orphons, were left out of the earlier analysis of 587 of the donors. A cluster of highly shared sequence variants was judged likely to be a technical artifact of the sequencing pipeline. The study gave a list of roughly 150 TCR beta chains associated with cytomegalovirus. A later analysis found that most CMV-associated TCR beta chains appeared HLA-restricted, with HLA associations seemingly driven largely by CMV exposure.

The germline V and J ends show losses of 0 bases and 4 bases respectively, and no gene match explains 5 bases of the junction. CDR1 and CDR2 were assigned from the germline V gene as SGHTA and FQGTGA. Counted from cysteine to phenylalanine, this CDR3 has 15 amino acids. Solely the CDR3 DNA is kept, with 45 bases framed from the first base. Library preparation was by the immunoSEQ multiplex PCR assay. The multiplex PCR relied on a mix of 60 forward primers for TCR Vbeta segments and 13 reverse primers for TCR Jbeta segments. Amplification of the CDR3 region of rearranged TCR beta genes was performed with a multiplex PCR assay on genomic DNA. The amplified TCR beta libraries were sequenced on the Illumina HiSeq System as 87-base-pair reads. The original methods were these. A later analysis tallied tens of millions of unique TCR beta chains across the 666 repertoires, and some 12 million of those chains were shared by two or more donors. A nearest-neighbor algorithm error-corrected the raw reads and collapsed the reads into unique sequences, merging closely related sequences to remove PCR and sequencing errors. V, D and J gene segments were assigned by aligning CDR3 sequences to IMGT reference sequences. Each retained sequence needed at least a six-nucleotide match to both a V gene segment and a J gene segment. A rearrangement was called productive if the CDR3 had no stop codons and remained in frame with V and J, and every other rearrangement was called non-productive. Following IMGT convention, CDR3 was defined as the stretch from the second conserved V-encoded cysteine up to the conserved J-encoded phenylalanine. The earlier analysis of roughly 590 of the donors excluded sequences that lacked an unambiguous match to a single V gene segment. In an earlier analysis of some 590 of the donors, V segments were called functional above 56.7% productive rearrangements and were called segregating when the between-donor standard deviation exceeded 5%. A statistical classification framework was developed to diagnose cytomegalovirus status using the catalog of TCR beta chain sequences. V and J gene assignment, in a later analysis, came from comparing TCR nucleotide sequences with IMGT/GENE-DB human TR gene sequences. A later analysis assigned CDR3 sequences and most-parsimonious VDJ recombination scenarios with the TCRdist pipeline. In a later analysis, every TCR beta chain was defined by the combination of its CDR3 amino acid sequence and its V-gene family, and reads without a unique V-gene family were dropped. To address suspected cross-contamination and a sequencing artifact, a later analysis removed a few hundred highly shared, low-generation-probability nucleotide sequences. In a later analysis, a clonal expansion index for each public chain was calculated from normalized within-repertoire ranks of inferred template counts. A later analysis computed generation probabilities with a VDJ recombination model fitted to out-of-frame rearrangements, and checked the results against IGoR. In a later analysis, TCR-TCR, TCR-HLA and TCR-CMV co-occurrence was scored with hypergeometric tests, and a repertoire-size bias correction was applied to TCR pairs. To estimate false discovery rates, a later analysis permuted the HLA or CMV assignments 20 times. In a later analysis, co-occurring TCRs were grouped using DBSCAN, with TCRdist sequence similarity added in when clustering inside HLA-allele-positive subsets. Repertoires with fewer than 30,000 or more than 120,000 public chains were left out of co-occurrence clustering, as were about five repertoires with anomalous nucleotide sharing. The clones in this table, taken by TCRdb from immuneACCESS, are in-frame only. Not every clone is retained; where verified, under half of the shortfall comes from an unresolved V gene, and the cause of the rest is unknown. The DNA gave D and trimming, while V, J and clone size come from that table. This sample's listing comprises around 40,000 clones. Roughly 5.9% of the sample is in the top ten clones.

In the case of this clone: The antigen it binds to is not known.

The cohort comprised 666 healthy bone marrow donors. At the time of sampling, every cohort member was nominally healthy, though immune exposures that went unrecorded were likely present. CMV serostatus was recorded as positive for roughly 290 and negative for about 55% of the roughly 670 cohort members, whereas no CMV serostatus was recorded for the donor in question. Every donor gave a peripheral blood sample, and the peripheral blood mononuclear cells from that sample were used for TCR beta sequencing. Genomic DNA extraction from the blood cell samples was performed with the Qiagen DNeasy Blood Extraction Kit.

This receptor was identified in a human donor in good health. The sequencing input was PBMCs. This receptor chain uses TRBV7-3 and TRBJ1-1; 7 junctional bases match TRBD1. The CDR3 reads CASSLTAGGITEAFF. The nucleotides are TGTGCCAGCAGCTTAACGGCAGGGGGAATCACTGAAGCTTTCTTT.